This is a list of T cell receptor beta chains from one sample in a study of T cell clones after liver transplantation. The repertoire was sequenced with immunoSEQ multiplex PCR; TCRdb's copy has only in-frame clones and lacks some. The sample lists around 100,000 clones, about 86% occurring once. The sample consisted of CD4+ T cells from blood, taken 45 to 50 months after liver transplant. The receptors stem from a human patient who received a liver transplant. Some of these T cells may belong to the graft donor. Each CDR3 is given with its conserved first and last residue. The D gene is left open where the match is weak. Size is omitted from some rows. Given values are once, few, many or a class for expanded clones.

V,J,size,D,CDR3,DNA
TRBV18,TRBJ2-1,NA,NA,CASSPPDLSSYNEQFF,TGTGCCAGCTCACCACCCGATCTTAGCTCCTACAATGAGCAGTTCTTC
TRBV4-1,TRBJ2-6,NA,TRBD1,CASSQGYIRRGQTTGANVLTF,TGCGCCAGCAGCCAAGGTTATATCCGCAGGGGGCAAACTACTGGGGCCAACGTCCTGACTTTC
TRBV18,TRBJ1-1,NA,NA,CASSPLGDPNTEAFF,TGTGCCAGCTCACCCCTGGGAGATCCCAACACTGAAGCTTTCTTT
TRBV28,TRBJ2-7,NA,NA,CASTTYRGMSGSHDEQYF,TGTGCCAGCACTACGTACAGGGGGATGAGCGGGAGTCACGACGAGCAGTACTTC
TRBV7-2,TRBJ1-3,once,NA,CASSLGVLGNTIYF,TGTGCCAGCAGCTTAGGGGTTTTGGGAAACACCATATATTTT
TRBV5-6,TRBJ2-7,NA,NA,CASSLFGRSGDEQYF,TGTGCCAGCAGCTTGTTCGGCAGGTCCGGGGACGAGCAGTACTTC
TRBV7-2,TRBJ1-3,NA,NA,CASSLVRGNTIYF,TGTGCCAGCAGCTTAGTACGGGGAAACACCATATATTTT
TRBV7-2,TRBJ1-2,NA,TRBD1,CASSLAPGQGPGYTF,TGTGCCAGCAGCTTAGCCCCGGGACAGGGGCCTGGCTACACCTTC
TRBV14,TRBJ2-7,NA,NA,CASSQRGGASYEQYF,TGTGCCAGCAGCCAGCGGGGCGGCGCCTCCTACGAGCAGTACTTC
TRBV7-8,TRBJ1-5,NA,NA,CASSSRRFNQPQHF,TGTGCCAGCAGCTCACGACGGTTCAATCAGCCCCAGCATTTT
TRBV7-2,TRBJ1-1,NA,NA,CASSSDLDTEAFF,TGTGCCAGCAGCTCAGACTTGGACACTGAAGCTTTCTTT
TRBV7-8,TRBJ1-2,NA,NA,CASTLGGAANYGYTF,TGTGCCAGCACCCTCGGGGGAGCAGCTAACTATGGCTACACCTTC
TRBV7-3,TRBJ2-3,NA,NA,CASSLNPRGGSTDTQYF,TGTGCCAGCAGCTTAAACCCCCGAGGCGGTAGCACAGATACGCAGTATTTT
TRBV19,TRBJ1-2,NA,NA,CATHPPGGNYGYTF,TGTGCCACCCACCCGCCTGGGGGTAACTATGGCTACACCTTC
TRBV28,TRBJ1-2,once,TRBD1,CASSSAGGGNYGYTF,TGTGCCAGCAGCTCCGCAGGGGGTGGAAACTATGGCTACACCTTC
TRBV5-1,TRBJ1-2,NA,TRBD1,CASNKDRVGYGYTF,TGCGCCAGCAACAAGGACAGGGTGGGCTATGGCTACACCTTC
TRBV5-4,TRBJ2-7,NA,NA,CASRSPYGSEQYF,TGTGCCAGCAGGTCCCCTTACGGGAGCGAGCAGTACTTC
TRBV4-2,TRBJ2-7,NA,NA,CASSLQVTGPSSYEQYF,TGTGCCAGCAGCCTCCAAGTCACCGGTCCCAGCTCCTACGAGCAGTACTTC
TRBV7-3,TRBJ2-1,NA,NA,CASSSNRVAYNEQFF,TGTGCCAGCAGCTCGAACAGGGTTGCGTACAATGAGCAGTTCTTC
TRBV5-4,TRBJ2-3,NA,NA,CASSPPLLGRATQYF,TGTGCCAGCAGCCCCCCCCTCCTTGGTAGAGCTACGCAGTATTTT
TRBV28,TRBJ2-1,once,TRBD2,CASSSGSEDNEQFF,TGTGCCAGCAGTAGCGGGAGTGAGGACAATGAGCAGTTCTTC
TRBV7-8,TRBJ1-2,NA,NA,CASSLDLRDGEGYTF,TGTGCCAGCAGCTTAGATCTGAGGGACGGAGAAGGCTACACCTTC
TRBV25-1,TRBJ2-2,NA,NA,CASSESPLGVGELFF,TGTGCCAGCAGTGAATCCCCCTTGGGGGTCGGGGAGCTGTTTTTT
TRBV29-1,TRBJ2-1,NA,NA,CSVEGYKGNEQFF,TGCAGCGTTGAAGGTTACAAAGGGAATGAGCAGTTCTTC
TRBV6-5,TRBJ2-7,NA,NA,CASSSRFGSEQYF,TGTGCCAGCAGCTCACGGTTCGGGAGCGAGCAGTACTTC
TRBV7-3,TRBJ1-1,NA,NA,CASTPGRVGYLNTEAFF,TGTGCCAGCACCCCAGGAAGGGTCGGGTACTTGAACACTGAAGCTTTCTTT
TRBV19,TRBJ1-5,NA,NA,CASSIREGGNQPQHF,TGTGCCAGTAGTATAAGAGAGGGGGGAAATCAGCCCCAGCATTTT
TRBV28,TRBJ1-5,once,TRBD1,CASSFSDRDNQPQHF,TGTGCCAGCAGCTTTTCCGACAGGGATAATCAGCCCCAGCATTTT
TRBV7-2,TRBJ2-2,NA,NA,CASSLGGTTTGELFF,TGTGCCAGCAGCTTAGGAGGGACAACCACCGGGGAGCTGTTTTTT
TRBV30,TRBJ2-7,NA,NA,CACSDRDEQYF,TGTGCCTGCTCGGACCGAGACGAGCAGTACTTC
TRBV2,TRBJ1-2,NA,TRBD1,CASRGTGEGAGYGYTF,TGTGCCAGCAGAGGTACAGGGGAAGGGGCCGGCTATGGCTACACCTTC
TRBV2,TRBJ1-2,NA,TRBD1,CASSQADARGQDGYTF,TGTGCCAGCAGCCAAGCGGACGCCAGGGGGCAAGACGGCTACACCTTC
TRBV19,TRBJ2-6,NA,NA,CASSHRVVVGANVLTF,TGTGCCAGTAGTCACAGGGTGGTGGTTGGGGCCAACGTCCTGACTTTC
TRBV18,TRBJ2-5,NA,NA,CASSPLYQETQYF,TGTGCCAGCTCACCCCTGTACCAAGAGACCCAGTACTTC
TRBV5-1,TRBJ1-1,NA,NA,CASRNYGGNTEAFF,TGCGCCAGCAGAAATTACGGTGGGAACACTGAAGCTTTCTTT
TRBV29-1,TRBJ1-4,once,TRBD1,CSATGGNEKLFF,TGCAGCGCGACAGGGGGAAATGAAAAACTGTTTTTT
TRBV9,TRBJ1-2,NA,NA,CASSVAGGIDGYTF,TGTGCCAGCAGCGTAGCTGGGGGTATCGATGGCTACACCTTC
TRBV29-1,TRBJ1-2,NA,NA,CSVEDQGGALGYTF,TGCAGCGTTGAAGATCAAGGGGGGGCACTCGGCTACACCTTC
TRBV12-5,TRBJ1-5,NA,NA,CASEPGMNNQPQHF,TGTGCTAGTGAGCCGGGGATGAACAATCAGCCCCAGCATTTT
TRBV18,TRBJ1-1,NA,NA,CASSLAQNTEAFF,TGTGCCAGCTCATTAGCCCAGAACACTGAAGCTTTCTTT
TRBV12-5,TRBJ2-3,NA,TRBD2,CASGRLAGLSRTGDTQYF,TGTGCTAGTGGCCGACTAGCGGGGCTCTCGCGTACCGGGGATACGCAGTATTTT
TRBV6-5,TRBJ1-1,NA,NA,CASTTEMNTEAFF,TGTGCCAGCACTACGGAGATGAACACTGAAGCTTTCTTT
TRBV6-5,TRBJ2-5,NA,NA,CASSSGLGGEETQYF,TGTGCCAGCAGTTCTGGATTAGGAGGCGAGGAGACCCAGTACTTC
TRBV5-5,TRBJ2-6,NA,TRBD2,CASSSLASSGANVLTF,TGTGCCAGCAGCTCACTAGCGAGCTCTGGGGCCAACGTCCTGACTTTC
TRBV7-3,TRBJ1-1,few,NA,CASSSGQSVMNTEAFF,TGTGCCAGCAGCTCCGGACAGTCAGTTATGAACACTGAAGCTTTCTTT
TRBV7-9,TRBJ1-6,NA,TRBD1,CASSSPHRGSSYNSPLHF,TGTGCCAGCAGCTCCCCGCACAGGGGGAGCTCCTATAATTCACCCCTCCACTTT
TRBV18,TRBJ2-3,NA,NA,CASSQRSTDTQYF,TGTGCCAGCTCACAAAGAAGCACAGATACGCAGTATTTT
TRBV28,TRBJ2-1,NA,NA,CASSPPRGSLFYNEQFF,TGTGCCAGCAGTCCCCCTAGGGGGAGCCTTTTTTACAATGAGCAGTTCTTC
TRBV7-2,TRBJ1-4,NA,TRBD1,CASGRDRGEKLFF,TGTGCCAGCGGCCGGGACAGGGGTGAAAAACTGTTTTTT
TRBV4-2,TRBJ2-3,NA,NA,CASSQDTSGDTQYF,TGTGCCAGCAGCCAAGATACCAGCGGAGATACGCAGTATTTT
TRBV14,TRBJ1-2,NA,NA,CASSQGFLGGYTF,TGTGCCAGCAGCCAAGGATTTCTAGGGGGCTACACCTTC
TRBV5-1,TRBJ2-7,NA,NA,CASSRGSYEQYF,TGCGCCAGCAGTCGGGGTTCCTACGAGCAGTACTTC
TRBV29-1,TRBJ1-2,NA,TRBD1,CSVRDRANYGYTF,TGCAGCGTAAGGGACAGGGCTAACTATGGCTACACCTTC
TRBV4-2,TRBJ1-2,many,TRBD1,CASSQDFGQVYGYTF,TGTGCCAGCAGCCAAGATTTTGGACAGGTTTATGGCTACACCTTC
TRBV10-1,TRBJ2-1,NA,NA,CASSEWAYNEQFF,TGCGCCAGCAGTGAATGGGCGTACAATGAGCAGTTCTTC
TRBV7-8,TRBJ1-2,once,TRBD1,CASSLALIRGTNYGYTF,TGTGCCAGCAGCTTAGCATTAATCAGGGGGACTAACTATGGCTACACCTTC